Listed below are T cell receptor beta chains from one sample, sequenced in a study of blood T cell repertoires in COVID-19. The protocol was immunoSEQ multiplex PCR, while the TCRdb copy is restricted to in-frame clones and leaves out a portion. Of some 300,000 clones in the sample, roughly 87% were seen once. Sequences were obtained from PBMCs or T cells enriched from blood (not recorded which). The receptors stem from a woman in her twenties or thirties who had recovered from COVID-19. Both conserved end residues are part of each CDR3.

TRBV27	TRBJ1-5	CASSLSGRLLSNQPQHF
TRBV28	TRBJ2-7	CASSPSGQGMDEQYF
TRBV4-3	TRBJ2-5	CASSQVGLAGGSGETQYF
TRBV6-5	TRBJ1-6	CASKRTGRSPLHF
TRBV6-1	TRBJ2-2	CASSEPGGIGDTGELFF
TRBV7-9	TRBJ2-1	CASRHPIDRVGAGYNEQFF
TRBV24-1	TRBJ1-5	CATSRGSNQPQHF
TRBV2	TRBJ1-1	CASSEMGQAEAFF
TRBV10-1	TRBJ1-3	CASSEGGRGNTIYF
TRBV13	TRBJ2-1	CASSLESGIYNEQFF
TRBV6-2/TRBV6-3	TRBJ2-7	CASSLQAGAYEQYF
TRBV2	TRBJ1-2	CASSAGTGTHGYTF
TRBV5-4	TRBJ2-3	CASSLGLDTQYF
TRBV11-2	TRBJ1-6	CASSLDRWNSPLHF
TRBV24-1	TRBJ1-2	CATSESGTESLYGYTF
TRBV6-1	TRBJ2-7	CASSEAGAGGLYEQYF